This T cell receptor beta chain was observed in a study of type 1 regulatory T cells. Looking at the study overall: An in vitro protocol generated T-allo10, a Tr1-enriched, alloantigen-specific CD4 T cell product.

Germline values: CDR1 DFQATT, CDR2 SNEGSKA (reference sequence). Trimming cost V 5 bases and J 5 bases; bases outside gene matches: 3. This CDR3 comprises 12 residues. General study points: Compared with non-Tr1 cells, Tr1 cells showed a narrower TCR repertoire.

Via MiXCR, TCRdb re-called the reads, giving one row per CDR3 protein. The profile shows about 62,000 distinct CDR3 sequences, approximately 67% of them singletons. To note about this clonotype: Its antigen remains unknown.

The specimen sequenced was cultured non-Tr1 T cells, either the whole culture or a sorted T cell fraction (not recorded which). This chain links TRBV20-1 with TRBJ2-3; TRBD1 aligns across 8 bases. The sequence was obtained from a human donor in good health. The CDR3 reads CSALQGGDTQYF. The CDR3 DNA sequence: TGCAGTGCTTTACAGGGGGGAGATACGCAGTATTTT.